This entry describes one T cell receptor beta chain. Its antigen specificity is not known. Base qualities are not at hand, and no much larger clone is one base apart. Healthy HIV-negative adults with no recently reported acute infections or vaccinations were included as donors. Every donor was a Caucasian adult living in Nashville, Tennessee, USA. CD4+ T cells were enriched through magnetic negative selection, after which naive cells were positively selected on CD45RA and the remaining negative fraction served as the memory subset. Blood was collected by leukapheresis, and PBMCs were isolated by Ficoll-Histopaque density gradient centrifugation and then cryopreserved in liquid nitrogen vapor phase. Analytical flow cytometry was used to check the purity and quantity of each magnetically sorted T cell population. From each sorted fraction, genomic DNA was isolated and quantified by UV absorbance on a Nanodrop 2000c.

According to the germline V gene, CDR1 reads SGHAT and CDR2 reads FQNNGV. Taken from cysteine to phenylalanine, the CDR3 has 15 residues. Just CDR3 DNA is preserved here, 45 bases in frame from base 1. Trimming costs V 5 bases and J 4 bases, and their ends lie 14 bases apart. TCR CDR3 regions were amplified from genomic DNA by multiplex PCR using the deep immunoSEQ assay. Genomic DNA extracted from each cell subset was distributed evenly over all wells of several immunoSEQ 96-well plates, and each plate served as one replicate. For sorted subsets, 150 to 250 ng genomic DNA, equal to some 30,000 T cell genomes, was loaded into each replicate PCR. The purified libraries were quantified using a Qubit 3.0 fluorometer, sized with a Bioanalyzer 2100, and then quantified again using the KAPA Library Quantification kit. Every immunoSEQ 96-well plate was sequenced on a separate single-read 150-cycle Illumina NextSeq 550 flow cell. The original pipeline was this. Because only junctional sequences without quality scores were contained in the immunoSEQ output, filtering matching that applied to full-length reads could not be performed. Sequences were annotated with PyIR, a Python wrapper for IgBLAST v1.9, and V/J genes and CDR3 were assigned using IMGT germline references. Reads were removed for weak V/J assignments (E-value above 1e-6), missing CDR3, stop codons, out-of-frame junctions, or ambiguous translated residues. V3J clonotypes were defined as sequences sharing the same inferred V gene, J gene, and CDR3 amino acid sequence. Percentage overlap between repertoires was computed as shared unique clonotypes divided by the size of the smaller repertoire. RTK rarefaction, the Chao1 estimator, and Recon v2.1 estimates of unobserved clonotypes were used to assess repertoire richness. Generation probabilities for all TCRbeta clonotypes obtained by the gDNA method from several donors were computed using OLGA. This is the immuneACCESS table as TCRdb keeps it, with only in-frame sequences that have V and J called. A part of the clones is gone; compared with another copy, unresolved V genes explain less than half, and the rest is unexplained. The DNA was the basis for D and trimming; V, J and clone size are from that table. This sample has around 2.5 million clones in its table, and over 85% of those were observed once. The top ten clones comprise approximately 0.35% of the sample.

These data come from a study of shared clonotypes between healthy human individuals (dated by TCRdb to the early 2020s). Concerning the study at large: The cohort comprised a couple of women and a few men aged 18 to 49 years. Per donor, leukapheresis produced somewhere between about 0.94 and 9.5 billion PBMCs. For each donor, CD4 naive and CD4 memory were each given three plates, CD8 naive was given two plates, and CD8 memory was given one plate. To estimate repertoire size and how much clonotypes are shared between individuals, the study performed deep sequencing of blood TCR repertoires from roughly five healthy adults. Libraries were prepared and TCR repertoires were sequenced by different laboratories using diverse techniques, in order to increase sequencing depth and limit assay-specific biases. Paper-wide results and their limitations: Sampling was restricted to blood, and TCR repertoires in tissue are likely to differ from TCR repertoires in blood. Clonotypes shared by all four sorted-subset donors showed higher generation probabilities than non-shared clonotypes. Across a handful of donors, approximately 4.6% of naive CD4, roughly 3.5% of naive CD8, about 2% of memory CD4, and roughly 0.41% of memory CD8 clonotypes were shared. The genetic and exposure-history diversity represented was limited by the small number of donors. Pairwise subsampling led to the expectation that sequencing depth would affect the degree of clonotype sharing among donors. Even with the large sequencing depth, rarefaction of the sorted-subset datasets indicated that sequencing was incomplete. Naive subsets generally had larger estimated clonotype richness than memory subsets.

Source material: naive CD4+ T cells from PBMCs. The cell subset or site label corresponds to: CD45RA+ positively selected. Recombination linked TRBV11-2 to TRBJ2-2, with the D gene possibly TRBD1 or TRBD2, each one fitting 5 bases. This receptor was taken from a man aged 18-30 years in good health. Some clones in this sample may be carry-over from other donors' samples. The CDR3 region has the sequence CASSLNRGRTGELFF. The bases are TGTGCCAGCAGCCTTAATAGGGGACGCACCGGGGAGCTGTTTTTT.